This T cell receptor (beta chain) was profiled in a study of a mutant IDH1 vaccine in newly diagnosed glioma. Study-wide context: Every participant had undergone radiotherapy, temozolomide, or both before, and most underwent both. General observations from the study: In just under 95% of patients, immune responses induced by the vaccine occurred. Pseudoprogression seemed unrelated to changes in top peripheral T cell clonotypes.

About this clone: Antigen unknown.

Noted time point: week 35, safety follow-up. With topical imiquimod, each dose of the vaccine consisted of 300 ug of mutant IDH1 20-mer peptide. During weeks 1, 3, 5, 7, 11, 15, 19 and 23, patients received eight vaccinations. Repertoires were generated with immunoSEQ multiplex PCR, while TCRdb's copy carries only in-frame clones and drops some. The table has approximately 45,000 clones, around 90% seen once. Sequencing was performed on PBMCs, taken from a glioma patient whose treatment included an IDH1 peptide vaccine. This TCR was recovered from a woman between 40 and 55 years old with glioma.

The CDR3 bases are TGCGCCAGCAGCCCCGGGACAGGGGGCGGGGAGCCCCAGCATTTT. This gives the protein CASSPGTGGGEPQHF. The rearrangement links TRBV4-1 to TRBJ1-5; 12 nucleotides match TRBD1. The trim removed 4 bases at V and 8 bases at J, leaving 6 bases unmatched. CDR1 and CDR2 (germline): MGHRA, YSYEKL. This CDR3 is 15 amino acids long.